A selection of T cell receptor beta chains follows, all from one sample in a study of regulatory T cells in long-lasting Graves disease. Each CDR3 protein gets one entry after TCRdb re-called the multiplex PCR reads with MiXCR. Of some 420,000 distinct CDR3 sequences in the sample, around a fifth were seen once. Specimen: peripheral blood mononuclear cells (PBMCs), collected when the disease was refractory, from a patient treated with antithyroid drugs. These TCRs come from a female donor with Graves disease. CDR3s include the opening cysteine and the closing phenylalanine or tryptophan. The order of the fields is V gene, J gene, CDR3 protein.

v_gene: TRBV30
j_gene: TRBJ1-1
CDR3aa: CAWWFGEAFF

v_gene: TRBV28
j_gene: TRBJ1-2
CDR3aa: CASSLHYGYTF

v_gene: TRBV2
j_gene: TRBJ1-1
CDR3aa: CASSTARPSNTEAFF

v_gene: TRBV28
j_gene: TRBJ1-5
CDR3aa: CASSLNSNSNQPQHF

v_gene: TRBV5-1
j_gene: TRBJ1-5
CDR3aa: CASSSGQGTPQHF

v_gene: TRBV2
j_gene: TRBJ1-5
CDR3aa: CASRTGIWTQPQHF

v_gene: TRBV11-2
j_gene: TRBJ2-5
CDR3aa: CASSLDREGETQYF

v_gene: TRBV7-3
j_gene: TRBJ1-2
CDR3aa: CASSLNSGGGNYGYTF

v_gene: TRBV6-2/TRBV6-3
j_gene: TRBJ2-7
CDR3aa: CASSKGLGISVEQYF

v_gene: TRBV7-9
j_gene: TRBJ1-3
CDR3aa: CASSLPDGYGRSGNTIYF

v_gene: TRBV2
j_gene: TRBJ1-6
CDR3aa: CASSYMTGLDSPLHF

v_gene: TRBV7-2
j_gene: TRBJ2-7
CDR3aa: CASSSGELAIPYEQYF

v_gene: TRBV5-4
j_gene: TRBJ2-2
CDR3aa: CASSLKGGGELFF

v_gene: TRBV4-1
j_gene: TRBJ1-2
CDR3aa: CASSQDGTGVNYGYTF

v_gene: TRBV10-3
j_gene: TRBJ1-2
CDR3aa: CAISGETSQGYGYTF

v_gene: TRBV29-1
j_gene: TRBJ2-7
CDR3aa: CSVGHDVLSSYEQYF

v_gene: TRBV11-3
j_gene: TRBJ2-5
CDR3aa: CASSPMGVIQETQYF

v_gene: TRBV12-3/TRBV12-4
j_gene: TRBJ1-5
CDR3aa: CASRRGQEDQPQHF

v_gene: TRBV7-3
j_gene: TRBJ1-2
CDR3aa: CASSSDAVSYGYTF

v_gene: TRBV12-3/TRBV12-4
j_gene: TRBJ1-4
CDR3aa: CASSGTGSEKLFF

v_gene: TRBV4-3
j_gene: TRBJ1-4
CDR3aa: CASSRGGRSDEKLFF

v_gene: TRBV5-1
j_gene: TRBJ2-7
CDR3aa: CASSFEQGPYEQYF

v_gene: TRBV4-1
j_gene: TRBJ1-2
CDR3aa: CASSQGQAPYGYTF

v_gene: TRBV7-3
j_gene: TRBJ2-7
CDR3aa: CASSLTPVSYEQYF

v_gene: TRBV28
j_gene: TRBJ2-7
CDR3aa: CASSSLTGESAYEQYF

v_gene: TRBV28
j_gene: TRBJ1-3
CDR3aa: CASSFFQASGNTIYF